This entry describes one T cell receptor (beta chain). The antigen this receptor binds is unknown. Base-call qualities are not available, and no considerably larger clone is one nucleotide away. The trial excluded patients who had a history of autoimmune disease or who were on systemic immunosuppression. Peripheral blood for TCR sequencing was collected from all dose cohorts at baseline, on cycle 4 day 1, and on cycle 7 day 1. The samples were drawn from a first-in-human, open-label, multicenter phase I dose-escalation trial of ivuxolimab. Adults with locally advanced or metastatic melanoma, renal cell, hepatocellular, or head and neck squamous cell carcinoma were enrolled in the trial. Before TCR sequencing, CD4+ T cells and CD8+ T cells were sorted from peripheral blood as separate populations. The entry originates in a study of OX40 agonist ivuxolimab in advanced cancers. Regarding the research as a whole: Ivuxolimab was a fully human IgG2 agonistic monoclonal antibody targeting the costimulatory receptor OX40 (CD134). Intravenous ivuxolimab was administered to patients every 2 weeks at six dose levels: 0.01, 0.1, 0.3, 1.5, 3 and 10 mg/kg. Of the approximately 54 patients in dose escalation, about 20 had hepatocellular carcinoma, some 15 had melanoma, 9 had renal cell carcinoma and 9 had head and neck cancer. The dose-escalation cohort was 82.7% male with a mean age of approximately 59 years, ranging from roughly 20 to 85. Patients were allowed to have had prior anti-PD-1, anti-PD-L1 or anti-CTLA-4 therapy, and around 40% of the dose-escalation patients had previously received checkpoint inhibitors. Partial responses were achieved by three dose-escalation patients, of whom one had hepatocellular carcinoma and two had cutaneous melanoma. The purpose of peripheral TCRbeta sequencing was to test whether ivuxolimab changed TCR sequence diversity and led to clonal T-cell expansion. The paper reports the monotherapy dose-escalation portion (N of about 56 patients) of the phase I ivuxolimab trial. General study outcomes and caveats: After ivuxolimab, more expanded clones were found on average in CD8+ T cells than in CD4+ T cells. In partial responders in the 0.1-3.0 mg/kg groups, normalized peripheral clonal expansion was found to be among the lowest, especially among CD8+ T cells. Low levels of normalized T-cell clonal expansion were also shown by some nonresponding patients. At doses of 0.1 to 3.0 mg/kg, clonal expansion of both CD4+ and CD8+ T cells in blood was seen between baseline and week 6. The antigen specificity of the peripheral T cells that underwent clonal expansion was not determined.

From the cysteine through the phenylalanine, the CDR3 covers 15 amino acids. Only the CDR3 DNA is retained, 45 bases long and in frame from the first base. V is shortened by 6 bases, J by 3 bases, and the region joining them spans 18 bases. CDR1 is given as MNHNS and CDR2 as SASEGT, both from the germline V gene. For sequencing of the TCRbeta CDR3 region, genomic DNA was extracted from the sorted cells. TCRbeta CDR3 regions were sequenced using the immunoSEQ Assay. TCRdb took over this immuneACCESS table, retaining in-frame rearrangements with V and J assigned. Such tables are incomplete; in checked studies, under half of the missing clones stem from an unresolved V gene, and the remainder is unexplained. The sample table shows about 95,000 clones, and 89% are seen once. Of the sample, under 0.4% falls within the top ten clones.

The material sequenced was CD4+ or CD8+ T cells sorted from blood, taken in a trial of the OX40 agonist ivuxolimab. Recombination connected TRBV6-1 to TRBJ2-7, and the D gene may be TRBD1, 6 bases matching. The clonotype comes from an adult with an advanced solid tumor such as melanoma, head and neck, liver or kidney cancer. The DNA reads TGTGCCAGCAGAGCAGTTCCCGGGACAAGCTACGAGCAGTACTTC. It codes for CASRAVPGTSYEQYF.